Each of the 9 T cell receptor beta chains below was sequenced from the same sample in a study of T cell responses to AZD1222 COVID-19 vaccine. Clones were read by immunoSEQ multiplex PCR, and TCRdb kept only the in-frame ones, dropping some. The sample lists approximately 300,000 clones; 85% to 95% were seen once. Specimen: peripheral blood, collected 28 days after the second AZD1222 dose. The source of these receptors is an adult who received the AZD1222 COVID-19 vaccine.

The V call is TRBV30, the J call TRBJ2-5, with 15 nucleotides matching TRBD2. Looked up from germline, CDR1 is GTSNPN and CDR2 is SVGIG (reference sequence). V lost 1 base and J lost 7; bases outside the gene matches: 10. The CDR3 extends over 17 amino acids. The CDR3 reads CAWSGTSGRGASSTQYF. The CDR3 DNA reads as TGTGCCTGGAGTGGGACTAGCGGGAGGGGGGCAAGTTCGACCCAGTACTTC.

The rearrangement joins TRBV7-8 to TRBJ1-6, with unresolved D. CDR1 is SGHVS and CDR2 is FQNEAQ in the germline V gene. This CDR3 contains 15 residues. The V end was cut by 2 bases, the J end by 7 bases, with 12 bases between. CDR3 amino acids: CASSLTWQRNSPLHF. As DNA, the CDR3 is TGTGCCAGCAGCTTAACTTGGCAGCGAAATTCACCCCTCCACTTT.

The rearrangement uses TRBV11-3 and TRBJ2-2; TRBD1 matches 9 bases. Germline V CDR1 and CDR2: SGHNT, YENEEA. V was clipped by 5 bases and J by 6 bases; unmatched bases: 7. The CDR3 contains 15 residues. The CDR3 DNA sequence: TGTGCCAGCAGCGCAAATACAGGGGGCGCCGGGGAGCTGTTTTTT. As protein: CASSANTGGAGELFF.

Here the CDR3 DNA reads TGTGCCAGTAGCTCGCCCAGGGGTGCCTATAATTCACCCCTCCACTTT. It translates to CASSSPRGAYNSPLHF. The chain recombines TRBV19 with TRBJ1-6; TRBD1 is a possible D gene (6 bases). Germline-derived CDR1 and CDR2 are LNHDA and SQIVND (reference sequence). CDR3 size: 16 residues. V gave up 6 bases and J gave up 2 bases, with 14 bases separating them.

The rearrangement links TRBV9 to TRBJ2-3, with 8 nucleotides matching TRBD2. The CDR3 length is 15 residues. Germline V gene lookup returns CDR1 SGDLS and CDR2 YYNGEE. V was clipped by 4 bases and J by 3 bases; unmatched bases: 7. CDR3 in amino acids: CASSPSGSRTDTQYF. In nucleotides, the CDR3 is TGTGCCAGCAGCCCAAGCGGGAGTCGAACAGATACGCAGTATTTT.

The chain recombines TRBV29-1 with TRBJ2-3; no firm D call. Germline V gene lookup returns CDR1 SQVTM and CDR2 ANQGSEA. Trimming removed 2 bases at V and 0 bases at J, with 9 bases between. This CDR3 comprises 14 residues. In DNA, the CDR3 is TGCAGCGTTGAATCAGATACTAGCACAGATACGCAGTATTTT. This encodes CSVESDTSTDTQYF.

This chain links TRBV15 with TRBJ1-2; D remains ambiguous. CDR1 and CDR2 (germline): LNHNV, YYDKDF (reference sequence). Between the trimmed V and J ends, which lost 1 base and 8 bases, there was a span of 11 bases. This CDR3 region has 13 residues. CDR3 sequence reads: CATSRVEGPGYTF. CDR3 DNA sequence: TGTGCCACCAGCAGAGTTGAAGGACCCGGCTACACCTTC.

The chain has TRBV27 and TRBJ1-3, with D uncertain. Trimming cost V 5 bases and J 0 bases, with 11 bases left between them. The CDR3 extends over 15 amino acids. CDR1 and CDR2 (germline): MNHEY, SMNVEV (reference sequence). The CDR3 DNA reads as TGTGCCAGCAGTCGTCTAGGGAGCTCTGGAAACACCATATATTTT. Residues: CASSRLGSSGNTIYF.

The CDR3 sequence is CASSSDWATNEKLFF. In DNA form, the CDR3 reads TGTGCCAGCAGCTCTGACTGGGCAACTAATGAAAAACTGTTTTTT. This sequence joins TRBV7-2 and TRBJ1-4; D remains unclear. The germline V and J ends were trimmed by 4 bases and 0 bases, with 9 bases remaining between them. Germline V lookup: CDR1 SGHTA, CDR2 FQGNSA. This CDR3 is built from 15 residues.